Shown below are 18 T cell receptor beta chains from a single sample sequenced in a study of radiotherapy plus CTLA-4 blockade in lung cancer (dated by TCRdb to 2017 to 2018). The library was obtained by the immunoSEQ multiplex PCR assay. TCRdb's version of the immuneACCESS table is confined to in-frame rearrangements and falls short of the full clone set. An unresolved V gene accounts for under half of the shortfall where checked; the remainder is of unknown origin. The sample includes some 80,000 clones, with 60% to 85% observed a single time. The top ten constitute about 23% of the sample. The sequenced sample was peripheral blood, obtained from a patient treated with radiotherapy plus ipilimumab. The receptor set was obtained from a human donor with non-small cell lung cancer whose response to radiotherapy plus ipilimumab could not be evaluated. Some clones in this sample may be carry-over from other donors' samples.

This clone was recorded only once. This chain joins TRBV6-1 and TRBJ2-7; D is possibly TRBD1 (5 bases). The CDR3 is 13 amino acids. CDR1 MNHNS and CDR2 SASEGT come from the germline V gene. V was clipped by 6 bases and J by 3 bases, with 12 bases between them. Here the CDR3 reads CASRPGSGYEQYF. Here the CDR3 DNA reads TGTGCCAGCAGACCAGGGTCCGGCTACGAGCAGTACTTC.

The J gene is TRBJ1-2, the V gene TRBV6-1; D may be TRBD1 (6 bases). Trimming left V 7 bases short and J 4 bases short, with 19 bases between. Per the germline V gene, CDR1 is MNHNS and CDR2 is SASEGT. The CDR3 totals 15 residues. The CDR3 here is CASIRPSRGAYGYTF. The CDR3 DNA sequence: TGTGCCAGCATCAGACCTTCCAGGGGCGCCTATGGCTACACCTTC.

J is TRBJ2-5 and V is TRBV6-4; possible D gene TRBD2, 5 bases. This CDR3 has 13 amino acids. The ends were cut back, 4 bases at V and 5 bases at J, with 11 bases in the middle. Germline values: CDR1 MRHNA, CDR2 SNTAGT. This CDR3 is CASSALRGETQYF. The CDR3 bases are TGTGCCAGCAGTGCCCTCCGAGGGGAGACCCAGTACTTC.

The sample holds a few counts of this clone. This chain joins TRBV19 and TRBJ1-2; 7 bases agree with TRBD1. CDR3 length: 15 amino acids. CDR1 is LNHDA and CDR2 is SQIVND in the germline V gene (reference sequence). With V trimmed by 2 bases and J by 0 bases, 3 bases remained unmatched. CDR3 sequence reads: CASSIPQGPNYGYTF. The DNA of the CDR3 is TGTGCCAGTAGTATACCACAGGGGCCTAACTATGGCTACACCTTC.

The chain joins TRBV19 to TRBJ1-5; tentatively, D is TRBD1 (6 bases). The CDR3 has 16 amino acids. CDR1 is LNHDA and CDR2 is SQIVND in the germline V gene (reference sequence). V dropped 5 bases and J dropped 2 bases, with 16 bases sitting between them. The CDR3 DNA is TGTGCCAGTAGTGGGCGACAGGACCTAGGCAATCAGCCCCAGCATTTT. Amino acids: CASSGRQDLGNQPQHF. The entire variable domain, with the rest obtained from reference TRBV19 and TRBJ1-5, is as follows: DGGITQSPKYLFRKEGQNVTLSCEQNLNHDAMYWYRQDPGQGLRLIYYSQIVNDFQKGDIAEGYSVSREKKESFPLTVTSAQKNPTAFYLCASSGRQDLGNQPQHFGDGTRLSIL.

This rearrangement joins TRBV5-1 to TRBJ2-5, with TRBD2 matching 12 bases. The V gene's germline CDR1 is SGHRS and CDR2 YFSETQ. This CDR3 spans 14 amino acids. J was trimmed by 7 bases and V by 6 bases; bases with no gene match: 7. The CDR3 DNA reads TGCGCCAGCAAGACTAGCGGGGGCGAAGTGACCCAGTACTTC. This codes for CASKTSGGEVTQYF.

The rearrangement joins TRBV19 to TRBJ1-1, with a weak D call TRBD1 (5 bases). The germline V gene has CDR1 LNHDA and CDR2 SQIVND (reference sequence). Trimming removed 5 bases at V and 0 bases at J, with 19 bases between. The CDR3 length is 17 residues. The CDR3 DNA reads TGTGCCAGTAGTGCAGGGTGGTTCACCCGTGTGAACACTGAAGCTTTCTTT. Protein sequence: CASSAGWFTRVNTEAFF. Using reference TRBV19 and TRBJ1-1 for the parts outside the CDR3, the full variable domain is DGGITQSPKYLFRKEGQNVTLSCEQNLNHDAMYWYRQDPGQGLRLIYYSQIVNDFQKGDIAEGYSVSREKKESFPLTVTSAQKNPTAFYLCASSAGWFTRVNTEAFFGQGTRLTVV.

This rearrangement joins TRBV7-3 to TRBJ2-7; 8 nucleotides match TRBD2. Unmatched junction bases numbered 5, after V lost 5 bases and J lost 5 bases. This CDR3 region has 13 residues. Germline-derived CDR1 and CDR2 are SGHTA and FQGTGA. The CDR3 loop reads CASSRTSNNEQYF. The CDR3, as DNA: TGTGCCAGCAGCCGGACTAGCAACAACGAGCAGTACTTC.

In nucleotides, the CDR3 is TGTGCCAGCAGCGAGCAGGACACTGAAGCTTTCTTT. Translating gives CASSEQDTEAFF. The chain is built from TRBV9 and TRBJ1-1; D gene unclear. The germline gives CDR1 SGDLS, CDR2 YYNGEE. V was pared by 3 bases and J by 3 bases, with 6 bases between. This CDR3 contains 12 residues.

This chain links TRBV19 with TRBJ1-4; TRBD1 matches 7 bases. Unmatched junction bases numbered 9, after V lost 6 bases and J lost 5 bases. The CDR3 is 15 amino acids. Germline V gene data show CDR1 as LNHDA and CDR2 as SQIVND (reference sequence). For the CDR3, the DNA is TGTGCCAGTAGGCCTAGGACAGGTATAAATGAAAAACTGTTTTTT. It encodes CASRPRTGINEKLFF.

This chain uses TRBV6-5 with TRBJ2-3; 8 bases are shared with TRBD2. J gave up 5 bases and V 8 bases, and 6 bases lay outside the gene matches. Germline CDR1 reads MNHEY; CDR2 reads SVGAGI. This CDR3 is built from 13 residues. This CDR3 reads CASRAGGRDTQYF. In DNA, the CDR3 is TGTGCCAGCCGGGCGGGGGGAAGAGATACGCAGTATTTT.

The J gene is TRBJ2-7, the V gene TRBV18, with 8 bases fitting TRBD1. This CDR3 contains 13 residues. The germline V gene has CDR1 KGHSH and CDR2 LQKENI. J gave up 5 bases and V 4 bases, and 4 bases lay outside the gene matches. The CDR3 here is CASSHDRGHEQYF. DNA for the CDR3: TGTGCCAGCTCACACGACAGGGGCCACGAGCAGTACTTC.

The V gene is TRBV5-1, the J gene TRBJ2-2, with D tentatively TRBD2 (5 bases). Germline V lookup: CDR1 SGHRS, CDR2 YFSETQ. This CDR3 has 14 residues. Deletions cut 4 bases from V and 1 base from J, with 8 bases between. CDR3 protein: CASSGEGNTGELFF. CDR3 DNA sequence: TGCGCCAGCAGCGGTGAGGGGAACACCGGGGAGCTGTTTTTT.

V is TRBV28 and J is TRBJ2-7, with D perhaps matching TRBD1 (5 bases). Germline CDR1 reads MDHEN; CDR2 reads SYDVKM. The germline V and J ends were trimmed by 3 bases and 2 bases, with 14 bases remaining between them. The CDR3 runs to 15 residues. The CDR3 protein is CASSFGQGLAYEQYF. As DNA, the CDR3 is TGTGCCAGCAGTTTTGGGCAGGGCCTCGCCTACGAGCAGTACTTC.

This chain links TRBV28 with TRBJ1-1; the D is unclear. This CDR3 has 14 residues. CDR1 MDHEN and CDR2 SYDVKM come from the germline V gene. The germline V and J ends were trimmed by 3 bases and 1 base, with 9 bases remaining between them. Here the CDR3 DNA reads TGTGCCAGCAGTTTGAGACACCGGAACACTGAAGCTTTCTTT. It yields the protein CASSLRHRNTEAFF. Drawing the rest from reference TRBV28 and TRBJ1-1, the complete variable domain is DVKVTQSSRYLVKRTGEKVFLECVQDMDHENMFWYRQDPGLGLRLIYFSYDVKMKEKGDIPEGYSVSREKKERFSLILESASTNQTSMYLCASSLRHRNTEAFFGQGTRLTVV.

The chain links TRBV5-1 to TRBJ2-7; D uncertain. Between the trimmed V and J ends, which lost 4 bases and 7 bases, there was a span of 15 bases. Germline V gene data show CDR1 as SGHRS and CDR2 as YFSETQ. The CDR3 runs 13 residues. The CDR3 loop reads CASSLDPGWEQYF. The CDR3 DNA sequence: TGCGCCAGCAGCCTTGACCCAGGATGGGAGCAGTACTTC.

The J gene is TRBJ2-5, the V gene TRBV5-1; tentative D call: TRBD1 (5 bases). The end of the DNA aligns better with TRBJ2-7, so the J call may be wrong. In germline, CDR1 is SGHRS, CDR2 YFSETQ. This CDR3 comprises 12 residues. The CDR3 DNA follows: TGCGCCAGCAGCATGACAGTCTACGAGCAGTACTTC. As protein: CASSMTVYEQYF.

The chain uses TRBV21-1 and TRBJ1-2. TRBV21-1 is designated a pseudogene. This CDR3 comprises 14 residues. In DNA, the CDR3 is TGTGCCAGCACCTGGGGGGGGACTCCCTATGGCTACACCTTC. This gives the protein CASTWGGTPYGYTF.